This T cell receptor (beta chain) was sequenced in a study of Ad26.COV2.S vaccination and SARS-CoV-2 variants. Study observations and caveats: Similar non-spike TCR breadth was observed in recipients of vaccine and of placebo.

The assay was immunoSEQ multiplex PCR, and TCRdb's table has in-frame clones only and misses some. Of 380,000 or so clones in the sample, under 90% were seen once. Stated treatment: some 19 received Ad26.COV2.S at low or high dose, single or two shots; five or six received placebo; per-sample allocation not given. Day 63 after the first injection of vaccine or placebo was the sampling time. This clone was seen more than once but under ten times. Its specificity is not known. The clonotype originates from a person aged 18-65 years who received the Ad26.COV2.S COVID-19 vaccine or a placebo. The input for sequencing was peripheral blood, taken in a trial of Ad26.COV2.S vaccine versus placebo.

Written as DNA, the CDR3 is TGTGCCAGCAGCTTGGGTCTTCGTGAGCAGTTCTTC. As protein: CASSLGLREQFF. The rearrangement joins TRBV5-4 to TRBJ2-1; D ambiguous. Germline CDR1 reads SGHNT; CDR2 reads YYREEE (reference sequence). V shed 0 bases and J shed 9 bases, with 7 bases lying between them. The CDR3 is made up of 12 amino acids.